The 5 T cell receptor beta chains reported below all come from one sample, sequenced in a study of T cells in Graves' hyperthyroidism and ophthalmopathy. Amplification targeted TCR beta CDR3 regions from RNA transcripts. First-round RT-PCR with HTBI primers amplified the TCR CDR3 region. TCRdb used MiXCR to reprocess the multiplex PCR reads, holding one entry per CDR3 protein. The table lists some 300,000 distinct CDR3 sequences, roughly 13% of them singletons. Material for sequencing was blood. The receptors stem from a woman aged 25 to 39 with Graves' hyperthyroidism that later progressed to Graves' ophthalmopathy.

Concerning this clonotype itself: Being one base from a much bigger clone, this may be a read error. The V gene is TRBV20-1, the J gene TRBJ2-1; D gene ambiguous. There are 13 residues in the CDR3. The germline gives CDR1 DFQATT, CDR2 SNEGSKA (reference sequence). The DNA for the CDR3 is TGCAGTGCGAGTCGAAGCTCCCACAATGAGCAGTTCTTC. Protein product: CSASRSSHNEQFF.

This chain connects TRBV18 to TRBJ2-7, with D perhaps TRBD1 (6 bases). Trimming shortened V by 8 bases and J by 7 bases, and 18 bases separated the two germline ends. There are 13 residues in the CDR3. Germline lookup yields CDR1 KGHSH and CDR2 LQKENI. CDR3 protein: CASSLDRNREQYF. In nucleotides, the CDR3 is TGTGCCAGCAGCCTCGACAGGAATCGAGAGCAGTACTTC.

The chain has TRBV11-2 and TRBJ2-4; 14 nucleotides agree with TRBD2. The CDR3 totals 18 residues. V shed 0 bases, J shed 8 bases, and the junction held 9 bases outside the gene matches. Germline values: CDR1 SGHAT, CDR2 FQNNGV. The CDR3 protein is CASSLETSGRAGSDIQYF. The DNA of the CDR3 is TGTGCCAGCAGCTTAGAGACTAGCGGGAGGGCCGGGTCGGACATTCAGTACTTC.

This clonotype was picked up many times. CDR3 sequence: CASSRQGMNTEAFF. The CDR3 nucleotides read TGTGCCAGTAGTCGACAGGGGATGAACACTGAAGCTTTCTTT. The J gene is TRBJ1-1, the V gene TRBV19, with 8 bases aligning to TRBD1. The junction had 2 bases not matched to a gene; V was cut back by 5 bases and J by 0 bases. From germline, CDR1 is LNHDA and CDR2 SQIVND (reference sequence). The CDR3 runs to 14 residues.

This clonotype was observed a handful of times. The chain recombines TRBV18 with TRBJ2-5; D possibly corresponds to TRBD2 (5 bases). Trimming removed 5 bases from V and 5 bases from J, with 21 bases in between. This CDR3 has 16 amino acids. Germline assignment: CDR1 KGHSH and CDR2 LQKENI. The CDR3 loop reads CASSTPPGNGVETQYF. The CDR3 coding sequence is TGTGCCAGCTCAACTCCCCCCGGGAATGGGGTGGAGACCCAGTACTTC.